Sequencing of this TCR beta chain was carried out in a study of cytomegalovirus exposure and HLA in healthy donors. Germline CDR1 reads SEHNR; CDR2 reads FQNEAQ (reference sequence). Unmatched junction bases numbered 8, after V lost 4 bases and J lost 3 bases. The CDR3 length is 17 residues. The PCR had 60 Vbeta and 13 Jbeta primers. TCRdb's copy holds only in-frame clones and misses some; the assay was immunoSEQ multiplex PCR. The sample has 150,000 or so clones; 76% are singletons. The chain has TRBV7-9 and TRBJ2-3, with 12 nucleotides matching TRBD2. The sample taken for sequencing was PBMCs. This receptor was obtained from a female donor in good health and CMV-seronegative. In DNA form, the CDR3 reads TGTGCCAGCAGCTCGACCCTAGCGGGAGGGCGGACAGATACGCAGTATTTT. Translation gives CASSSTLAGGRTDTQYF.